The next 28 T cell receptor beta chains were all read from a single sample in a study of regulatory T cells in long-lasting Graves disease. This sample's time point: newly diagnosed GD, antithyroid drugs for less than 3 months. From RNA extracted from PBMCs, the TCR library was made. Researchers made TCR beta libraries by using iRepertoire HTBI primers and running Arm-PCR on CDR3 regions. TCRdb passed the multiplex PCR reads through MiXCR, listing each CDR3 protein once. The table includes around 450,000 distinct CDR3 sequences, 15% detected once. These data also featured in a second study, about T cells in Graves' hyperthyroidism and ophthalmopathy.

Sample: peripheral blood mononuclear cells (PBMCs), taken at new diagnosis, from a patient treated with antithyroid drugs. The receptors were gathered from a woman aged 40 to 55 with Graves disease.

This clonotype turned up a few times. The rearrangement uses TRBV18 and TRBJ2-7, with 8 bases aligning to TRBD1. CDR1 and CDR2 (germline): KGHSH, LQKENI. The CDR3 has 14 amino acids. V shed 2 bases and J 3 bases; nucleotides not matched to a gene: 3. CDR3 DNA sequence: TGTGCCAGCTCACCAGCCGGACAGGGCTACGAGCAGTACTTC. Translating it yields CASSPAGQGYEQYF.

This clonotype occurred many times. CDR3: CASSFSRTGSGGYTF. For the CDR3, the DNA is TGTGCCAGCAGTTTCTCACGGACAGGCTCCGGAGGCTACACCTTC. The V call is TRBV27, the J call TRBJ1-2; 7 bases align to TRBD1. J was trimmed by 8 bases and V by 3 bases; bases with no gene match: 12. The CDR3 is 15 residues long. Per the germline V gene, CDR1 is MNHEY and CDR2 is SMNVEV (reference sequence).

As regards this clonotype: A single base separates this from a much larger clone, so it may be a read error. The V call is TRBV5-4, the J call TRBJ1-1; no clear D gene. The CDR3 has 13 amino acids. CDR1 and CDR2 (germline): SGHNT, YYREEE (reference sequence). CDR3 coding DNA: TGTGCCGGCAGCTTGGAGAGGAACACTGAAGCTTTCTTT. This codes for CAGSLERNTEAFF.

The V and J genes are TRBV10-2 and TRBJ2-1; 12 positions match TRBD2. This CDR3 has 16 amino acids. The ends lost 10 bases at V and 7 bases at J; junction bases unmatched: 14. Germline V lookup: CDR1 WSHSY, CDR2 SAAADI. This CDR3 reads CATRETFGTSGNEQFF. The DNA of the CDR3 is TGCGCCACCAGGGAAACATTCGGGACTAGCGGGAATGAGCAGTTCTTC.

This clonotype was counted at least ten times. V gene TRBV3-1 combines with J gene TRBJ2-3; 11 bases match TRBD2. The germline V gene encodes CDR1 LGHDT and CDR2 YNNKEL (reference sequence). V shed 2 bases and J 3 bases; nucleotides not matched to a gene: 4. The CDR3 has 16 amino acids. The CDR3 bases are TGTGCCAGCAGCCAAACTAGCGGGAGTTTTACAGATACGCAGTATTTT. It translates to CASSQTSGSFTDTQYF.

This clonotype was detected a few times. V gene TRBV7-9 combines with J gene TRBJ2-2; D is undetermined. V was trimmed by 4 bases and J by 1 base, leaving 4 bases between them. CDR1 and CDR2 (germline): SEHNR, FQNEAQ (reference sequence). The CDR3 is made up of 13 amino acids. CDR3 DNA sequence: TGTGCCAGCAGCTACAAGAACACCGGGGAGCTGTTTTTT. Translation: CASSYKNTGELFF.

The table lists this clonotype with a few counts. The chain is built from TRBV28 and TRBJ2-5; D remains ambiguous. CDR3 size: 15 residues. Germline loops: CDR1 MDHEN, CDR2 SYDVKM. V gave up 3 bases and J gave up 3 bases, with 14 bases separating them. The CDR3 loop is CASSFYNPGKETQYF. Written as DNA, the CDR3 is TGTGCCAGCAGTTTTTATAACCCGGGTAAAGAGACCCAGTACTTC.

Note on this clonotype: It may be a read error: a sequence one base away is much more abundant. The chain uses TRBV5-1 and TRBJ2-5; unclear D gene. Germline CDR1 reads SGHRS; CDR2 reads YFSETQ. The CDR3 sequence is 13 residues long. This chain's CDR3 is CASSPVGQETQNF. CDR3 sequence (DNA): TGCGCCAGCAGCCCGGTGGGCCAAGAGACCCAGAACTTC. Filled out from reference TRBV5-1 and TRBJ2-5, the complete variable domain reads KAGVTQTPRYLIKTRGQQVTLSCSPISGHRSVSWYQQTPGQGLQFLFEYFSETQRNKGNFPGRFSGRQFSNSRSEMNVSTLELGDSALYLCASSPVGQETQNFGPGTRLLVL.

This clonotype was recorded many times. The CDR3 reads CAIRTGLSTEAFF. The CDR3, as DNA: TGTGCCATCAGGACAGGTCTGAGCACTGAAGCTTTCTTT. The chain joins TRBV10-3 to TRBJ1-1, with D possibly matching TRBD1 (6 bases). V gave up 6 bases and J gave up 4 bases, with 12 bases separating them. This CDR3 region has 13 residues. Per the germline V gene, CDR1 is ENHRY and CDR2 is SYGVKD.

This chain links TRBV13 with TRBJ2-2; weak D call: TRBD1 (5 bases). Germline V gives CDR1 PRHDT, CDR2 FYEKMQ (reference sequence). This CDR3 region has 15 residues. Trimming stripped 3 bases from V and 0 bases from J, with 8 bases between. The CDR3 bases are TGTGCCAGCAGCTTGACAGACACGAACACCGGGGAGCTGTTTTTT. Its translation is CASSLTDTNTGELFF.

There are many counts of this clonotype. The chain carries TRBV2 and TRBJ2-5, with TRBD2 as a possible D gene (5 bases). Germline values: CDR1 SNHLY, CDR2 FYNNEI. Between the trimmed V and J ends, which lost 6 bases and 1 base, there was a span of 9 bases. This CDR3 spans 13 amino acids. The CDR3 is CASRRRGQETQYF. The CDR3 nucleotides read TGTGCCAGCAGGCGTCGGGGCCAAGAGACCCAGTACTTC.

In its sample, this clonotype ranks as medium-sized. V gene TRBV2 combines with J gene TRBJ1-2, with D tentatively TRBD1 (6 bases). This CDR3 contains 14 residues. Germline V CDR1 and CDR2: SNHLY, FYNNEI. The V end was cut by 4 bases, the J end by 1 base, with 10 bases between. This CDR3 reads CASSGTGYNYGYTF. CDR3 nucleotides: TGTGCCAGCAGTGGAACAGGGTATAACTATGGCTACACCTTC. Based on the CDR3 plus reference TRBV2 and TRBJ1-2, the full variable domain is EPEVTQTPSHQVTQMGQEVILRCVPISNHLYFYWYRQILGQKVEFLVSFYNNEISEKSEIFDDQFSVERPDGSNFTLKIRSTKLEDSAMYFCASSGTGYNYGYTFGSGTRLTVV.

This clonotype came up many times. CDR3 coding DNA: TGTGCCAGCAGCCCATCAAGCGGGAACTCCAATGAGCAGTTCTTC. Protein: CASSPSSGNSNEQFF. The chain recombines TRBV7-2 with TRBJ2-1; 7 bases are a match to TRBD2. V lost 5 bases to trimming and J lost 6 bases; unmatched junction nucleotides: 10. The CDR3 extends over 15 amino acids. Germline V gene data show CDR1 as SGHTA and CDR2 as FQGNSA.

The chain carries TRBV5-1 and TRBJ2-1; the match to TRBD2 covers 7 bases. The V gene's germline CDR1 is SGHRS and CDR2 YFSETQ. Unmatched junction bases numbered 9, after V lost 4 bases and J lost 2 bases. The CDR3 covers 16 residues. The CDR3 region has the DNA TGCGCCAGCAGCCTCTCGGAGAGCGGGACCTACAATGAGCAGTTCTTC. Residues: CASSLSESGTYNEQFF.

This clonotype was recorded at least ten times. V is TRBV20-1 and J is TRBJ2-5, with TRBD2 matching over 7 bases. Trimming removed 1 base from V and 1 base from J; junction bases left unmatched: 12. Germline V lookup: CDR1 DFQATT, CDR2 SNEGSKA (reference sequence). The CDR3 loop spans 17 amino acids. CDR3: CSARGGGPILPQETQYF. As DNA, the CDR3 is TGCAGTGCTAGAGGGGGGGGACCCATCCTGCCCCAAGAGACCCAGTACTTC.

This clonotype was observed a few times. A much larger clone differs from this one at a single base, so this may be a read error. As DNA, the CDR3 is TGTGCCGGCAGAAGGGGGGGGGGGGTCTCCTACAATGAGCAGTTCTTC. It yields the protein CAGRRGGGVSYNEQFF. This chain uses TRBV6-1 with TRBJ2-1, with a weak D call TRBD2 (7 bases). The germline gives CDR1 MNHNS, CDR2 SASEGT. There are 16 residues in the CDR3.

This clonotype was counted at least ten times. V usage is TRBV7-2 and J usage is TRBJ2-7, with no clear D. The CDR3 spans 14 residues. V was shortened by 5 bases and J by 0 bases, with 11 bases between the two germline ends. Per germline, CDR1 SGHTA and CDR2 FQGNSA. CDR3 in DNA: TGTGCCAGCAGCCTTAGTCGTTTCTCCTACGAGCAGTACTTC. As protein: CASSLSRFSYEQYF.

The rearrangement links TRBV7-9 to TRBJ2-4; a weak D match, TRBD2 (5 bases). Germline CDR1 and CDR2: SEHNR and FQNEAQ (reference sequence). V was trimmed by 5 bases and J by 5 bases, leaving 10 bases between them. The CDR3 covers 13 residues. CDR3 bases: TGTGCCAGCAGCAATCGGGGAGAAAACATTCAGTACTTC. Its translation: CASSNRGENIQYF.

In its sample, this clonotype was seen once. The DNA for the CDR3 is TGTGCCACCAGTGGAACGCAGGGAAGGGGCGAGCAGTACTTC. Its protein is CATSGTQGRGEQYF. V and J are TRBV24-1 and TRBJ2-7; perhaps TRBD1 as D (5 bases). Trimming cost V 5 bases and J 6 bases, with 16 bases left between them. The CDR3 extends over 14 amino acids. Germline lookup yields CDR1 KGHDR and CDR2 SFDVKD.

This clonotype was detected many times. The CDR3 DNA follows: TGTGCCAGCAGTTCCTATTCAAGAACCCCGGGGGGCTACGAGCAGTACTTC. Amino acid sequence: CASSSYSRTPGGYEQYF. The gene calls are TRBV28 and TRBJ2-7, with 7 bases matching TRBD2. Trimming cost V 4 bases and J 3 bases; bases outside gene matches: 15. The CDR3 is made up of 17 amino acids. Germline lookup yields CDR1 MDHEN and CDR2 SYDVKM.

This clonotype was seen many times. The chain joins TRBV11-2 to TRBJ2-1; TRBD1 matches at 7 bases. The CDR3 runs 15 residues. CDR1 and CDR2 from the germline V gene are SGHAT and FQNNGV. V was pared by 5 bases and J by 4 bases, with 8 bases of the junction left unmatched. The CDR3 region has the DNA TGTGCCAGCAGCCCCCAGGGGGTGGAGTACAATGAGCAGTTCTTC. Its translation is CASSPQGVEYNEQFF.

This clonotype showed up just a few times. The V call is TRBV4-2, the J call TRBJ2-3, with 7 bases matching TRBD1. The CDR3 is 14 residues long. The V gene end was trimmed by 0 bases and the J gene end by 11 bases; junction bases not matched to a gene: 8. Germline values: CDR1 LGHNA, CDR2 YNFKEQ. The CDR3 here is CASSQDLGQGVQYF. The DNA of the CDR3 is TGTGCCAGCAGCCAAGATCTGGGGCAGGGGGTGCAGTATTTT.

This clonotype was seen repeatedly, ten times or more. The rearrangement joins TRBV3-1 to TRBJ2-7, with TRBD2 identical over 8 bases. CDR3 size: 14 residues. The V gene end was trimmed by 6 bases and the J gene end by 3 bases; junction bases not matched to a gene: 7. Germline V gives CDR1 LGHDT, CDR2 YNNKEL (reference sequence). The CDR3 sequence is CASRPRGAVYEQYF. The DNA for the CDR3 is TGTGCCAGCAGACCGCGGGGGGCAGTCTACGAGCAGTACTTC.

This clonotype was picked up many times. This chain uses TRBV2 with TRBJ2-5, with D unresolved. The CDR3 length is 13 residues. Trimming took off 4 bases at V and 0 bases at J, with 6 bases between the two ends. Per germline, CDR1 SNHLY and CDR2 FYNNEI. The DNA of the CDR3 is TGTGCCAGCAGTGTACAAAACCAAGAGACCCAGTACTTC. This sequence encodes CASSVQNQETQYF. The variable domain in full, completed from reference TRBV2 and TRBJ2-5, reads EPEVTQTPSHQVTQMGQEVILRCVPISNHLYFYWYRQILGQKVEFLVSFYNNEISEKSEIFDDQFSVERPDGSNFTLKIRSTKLEDSAMYFCASSVQNQETQYFGPGTRLLVL.

Ten or more counts support this clonotype. The rearrangement uses TRBV5-6 and TRBJ1-4; D perhaps matches TRBD1 (6 bases). Trimming pared 4 bases from V and 8 bases from J, leaving 15 bases between. Looked up from germline, CDR1 is SGHDT and CDR2 is YYEEEE. CDR3 length: 14 amino acids. Here the CDR3 reads CASSPLGGREKLFF. The CDR3 DNA is TGTGCCAGCAGCCCCCTGGGGGGCCGGGAAAAACTGTTTTTT.

This clonotype came up many times. J is TRBJ2-5 and V is TRBV28, with unresolved D. From germline, CDR1 is MDHEN and CDR2 SYDVKM. Trimming removed 2 bases from V and 3 bases from J, with 7 bases in between. The CDR3 has 13 amino acids. The CDR3 spells CASSLGVKETQYF. The CDR3 bases are TGTGCCAGCAGTTTAGGGGTTAAAGAGACCCAGTACTTC.

The J gene is TRBJ2-5, the V gene TRBV28; D is possibly TRBD2 (5 bases). Trimming shortened V by 3 bases and J by 7 bases, and 9 bases separated the two germline ends. Germline assignment: CDR1 MDHEN and CDR2 SYDVKM. The CDR3 runs to 12 residues. The CDR3 is CASSLLAGTQYF. The CDR3 DNA reads as TGTGCCAGCAGTTTGCTGGCGGGGACCCAGTACTTC.

This clonotype occurred many times. CDR3 sequence (DNA): TGTGCCAGCAGCTTAGCTGTGTCTGAAGATACGCAGTATTTT. Translation: CASSLAVSEDTQYF. V usage is TRBV7-6 and J usage is TRBJ2-3; D gene ambiguous. This CDR3 has 14 amino acids. The V end lost 0 bases, the J end lost 5 bases, and 9 bases lay between the germline ends. CDR1 is SGHVS and CDR2 is FNYEAQ in the germline V gene.